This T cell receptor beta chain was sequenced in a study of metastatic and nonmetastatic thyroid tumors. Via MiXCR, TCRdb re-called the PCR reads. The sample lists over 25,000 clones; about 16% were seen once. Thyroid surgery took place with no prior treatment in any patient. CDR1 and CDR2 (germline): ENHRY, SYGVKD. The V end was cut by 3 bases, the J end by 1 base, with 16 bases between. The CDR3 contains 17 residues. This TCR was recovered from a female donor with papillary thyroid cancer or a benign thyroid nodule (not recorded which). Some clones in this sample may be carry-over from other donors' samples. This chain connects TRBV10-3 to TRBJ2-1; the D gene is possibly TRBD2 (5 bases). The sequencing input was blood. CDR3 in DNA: TGTGCCATCAGTGAATTGTCGGGAAAGATATCCTACAATGAGCAGTTCTTC. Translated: CAISELSGKISYNEQFF.